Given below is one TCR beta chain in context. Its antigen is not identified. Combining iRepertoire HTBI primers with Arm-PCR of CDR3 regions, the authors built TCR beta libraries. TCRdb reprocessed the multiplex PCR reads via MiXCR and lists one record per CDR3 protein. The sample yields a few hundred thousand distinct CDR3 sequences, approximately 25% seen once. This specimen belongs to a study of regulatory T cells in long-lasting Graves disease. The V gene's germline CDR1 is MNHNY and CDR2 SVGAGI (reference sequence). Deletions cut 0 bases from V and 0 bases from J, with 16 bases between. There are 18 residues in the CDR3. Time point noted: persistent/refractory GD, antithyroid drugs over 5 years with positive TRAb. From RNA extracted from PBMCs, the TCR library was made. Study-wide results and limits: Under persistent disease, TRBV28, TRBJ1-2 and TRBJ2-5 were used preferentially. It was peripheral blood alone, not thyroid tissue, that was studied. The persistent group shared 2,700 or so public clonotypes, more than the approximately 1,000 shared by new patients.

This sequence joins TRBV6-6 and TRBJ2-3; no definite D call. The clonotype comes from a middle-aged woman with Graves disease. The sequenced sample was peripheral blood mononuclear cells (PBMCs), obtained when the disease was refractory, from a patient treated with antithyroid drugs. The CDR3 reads CASSYSATTVFSTDTQYF. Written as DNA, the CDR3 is TGTGCCAGCAGTTACTCGGCCACTACCGTATTTAGCACAGATACGCAGTATTTT.